These 4 T cell receptor beta chains share one sample of origin, sequenced in a study of long-term antiretroviral therapy in people with HIV. Version v3.0 of the immunoSEQ assay ran at survey level. Only in-frame clones appear in the TCRdb table, and some are missing; sequencing was by immunoSEQ multiplex PCR. Altogether 21,000 or so clones are present, 82% being singletons, with the ten largest covering 7.5% to 10%. The material sequenced was unsorted PBMCs, taken at the start of antiretroviral therapy. The receptor set was obtained from a man between 50 and 59 years old with HIV.

The genes are TRBV6-6 and TRBJ1-3; no clear D gene. Germline-derived CDR1 and CDR2 are MNHNY and SVGAGI (reference sequence). V lost 4 bases to trimming and J lost 3 bases, with 13 bases between them. The CDR3 runs to 15 residues. CDR3 protein: CASSSPPIGGNTIYF. The CDR3 DNA sequence: TGTGCCAGCAGTTCCCCTCCGATCGGTGGAAACACCATATATTTT.

This sequence joins TRBV19 and TRBJ2-1; the D is unclear. The CDR3 is 12 residues long. The germline gives CDR1 LNHDA, CDR2 SQIVND (reference sequence). V shed 5 bases and J shed 7 bases, with 9 bases lying between them. This chain's CDR3 is CASSFRANEQFF. CDR3 nucleotides: TGTGCCAGTAGTTTCCGGGCGAATGAGCAGTTCTTC.

This clone was recorded only once. V gene TRBV4-1 combines with J gene TRBJ2-7; 9 bases align to TRBD2. CDR1 is MGHRA, CDR2 YSYEKL, per germline. J was trimmed by 7 bases and V by 4 bases; bases with no gene match: 20. This CDR3 has 18 amino acids. In nucleotides, the CDR3 is TGCGCCAGCAGCCGCCAAGCGGGAGGAGGGGTGGAACGAGGAGAGCAGTACTTC. Residues: CASSRQAGGGVERGEQYF.

This clone was seen just once. The chain carries TRBV6-5 and TRBJ1-2; TRBD1 agrees at 7 bases. Per germline, CDR1 MNHEY and CDR2 SVGAGI. Unmatched junction bases numbered 4, after V lost 2 bases and J lost 4 bases. The CDR3 length is 14 residues. The CDR3 here is CASSYGDSSYGYTF. In nucleotides, the CDR3 is TGTGCCAGCAGTTACGGGGACAGCTCCTATGGCTACACCTTC.